A single sample gave rise to the 21 T cell receptor beta chains below, sequenced in a study of T cell clonality in common variable immunodeficiency. Data came from immunoSEQ multiplex PCR; TCRdb stores just in-frame clones and leaves some out. The sample yields some 40,000 clones, without any singletons. The sequencing input was peripheral blood mononuclear cells. The receptors derive from a person aged 18 to 75 in good health.

This clone was seen ten or more times. CDR3 loop: CASMDIRAEAFF. The sequenced CDR3 bases are TGTGCCAGTATGGACATTAGGGCTGAA. J is TRBJ1-1 and V is TRBV19; TRBD1 is a possible D gene (5 bases). The read comes to an end 3 residues before the CDR3 does, leaving the germline J gene to fill in the end. V was clipped by 7 bases and J by 6 bases, with 12 bases between them. Germline V CDR1 and CDR2: LNHDA, SQIVND (reference sequence). CDR3 length: 12 residues.

This clone occurred many times. The part of the CDR3 DNA that was read is TGCAGTGCCCTACGACTCGGACAGGGCCACAATGAG. The encoded protein is CSALRLGQGHNE. The whole CDR3 reads CSALRLGQGHNEQFF. The chain combines TRBV20-1 with TRBJ2-1; TRBD1 agrees at 8 bases. The read comes to an end 3 residues before the CDR3 does, leaving the germline J gene to fill in the end. This CDR3 is 15 amino acids long. The junction had 12 bases not matched to a gene; V was cut back by 6 bases and J by 5 bases. CDR1 and CDR2 (germline): DFQATT, SNEGSKA (reference sequence).

About this clone: The sequence runs out 3 residues before the end of the CDR3; the remainder is reconstructed from the germline J gene. This chain links TRBV7-9 with TRBJ2-4, with D maybe TRBD2 (6 bases). Germline V CDR1 and CDR2: SEHNR, FQNEAQ (reference sequence). This CDR3 region has 13 residues. The CDR3 spells CASSPEAEAGQYF. CDR3 DNA, as far as it was read: TGTGCCAGCAGCCCCGAGGCCGAAGCGGGT. Filled out from reference TRBV7-9 and TRBJ2-4, the complete variable domain reads DTGVSQNPRHKITKRGQNVTFRCDPISEHNRLYWYRQTLGQGPEFLTYFQNEAQLEKSRLLSDRFSAERPKGSFSTLEIQRTEQGDSAMYLCASSPEAEAGQYFGAGTRLSVL.

This clone showed up many times. Sequencing ends 3 residues short of the CDR3 end; the germline J gene provides the rest. This rearrangement joins TRBV6-4 to TRBJ2-3, with TRBD2 matching 8 bases. Germline V gene data show CDR1 as MRHNA and CDR2 as SNTAGT. There are 14 residues in the CDR3. Trimming took 8 bases from V and 6 from J; bases not matched to a gene: 10. This CDR3 is CASGSGGASDTQYF. The covered CDR3 bases are TGTGCCAGCGGGTCCGGGGGGGCCTCGGATACG.

Many counts were recorded for this clone. The read finishes 3 residues shy of the CDR3 end, and the germline J gene is used to complete it. The chain couples TRBV29-1 to TRBJ2-3; possible D gene TRBD2, 6 bases. Germline-derived CDR1 and CDR2 are SQVTM and ANQGSEA. The ends were cut back, 7 bases at V and 2 bases at J, with 19 bases in the middle. This CDR3 comprises 15 residues. The chain's CDR3 is CSGVGLRDPTDTQYF. The CDR3 bases that were read are TGCAGCGGAGTGGGACTCAGGGACCCCACAGATACG.

This clone was counted at least ten times. The read terminates 3 residues ahead of where the CDR3 ends, so the germline J gene completes it. The chain is built from TRBV19 and TRBJ2-2; TRBD2 matches at 7 bases. The CDR3 has 14 residues. V lost 7 bases to trimming and J lost 5 bases; unmatched junction nucleotides: 7. Germline CDR1 reads LNHDA; CDR2 reads SQIVND (reference sequence). CDR3 DNA (partial): TGTGCCAGTACCGGGACTATGACTACCGGGGAG. Amino acids: CASTGTMTTGE. The whole CDR3 sequence is CASTGTMTTGELFF.

This clone has at least ten counts. Read data end 3 residues before the CDR3 end; the end is taken from the germline J gene. This chain connects TRBV4-1 to TRBJ1-2; the D gene is possibly TRBD1 (5 bases). The CDR3 consists of 14 residues. The germline gives CDR1 MGHRA, CDR2 YSYEKL. V was cut by 0 bases and J by 4 bases, with 9 bases left in between. The CDR3 loop reads CASSQEKGPYGYTF. CDR3 DNA (partial): TGCGCCAGCAGCCAAGAAAAGGGGCCCTATGGC.

At least ten counts were recorded for this clone. Read sequence stops 3 residues before the CDR3 end, and the germline J gene provides the missing end. This chain links TRBV30 with TRBJ1-5; D uncertain. The V end lost 0 bases, the J end lost 1 base, and 10 bases lay between the germline ends. The CDR3 sequence is 15 residues long. Germline CDR1 and CDR2: GTSNPN and SVGIG (reference sequence). The CDR3 here is CAWSVKGWSNQPQHF. The CDR3 DNA, read in part, is TGTGCCTGGAGTGTAAAGGGTTGGAGCAATCAGCCC.

This clone was recorded many times. The read terminates 3 residues before the CDR3 end, so the remaining end is supplied by the germline J gene. The chain links TRBV2 to TRBJ2-3; possible D gene TRBD1, 5 bases. The CDR3 runs to 14 residues. V shed 8 bases and J shed 2 bases, with 14 bases lying between them. Germline CDR1 and CDR2: SNHLY and FYNNEI. The sequenced CDR3 bases are TGTGCCAGCCGAGAAGGGGCCGACACAGATACG. Protein product: CASREGADTDT. The complete CDR3 protein is CASREGADTDTQYF.

Many counts were recorded for this clone. The CDR3 is cut off 3 residues early in the read; its end comes from the germline J gene. V gene TRBV20-1 combines with J gene TRBJ2-5; TRBD2 agrees at 14 bases. The V gene's germline CDR1 is DFQATT and CDR2 SNEGSKA (reference sequence). The ends lost 6 bases at V and 1 base at J; junction bases unmatched: 1. The CDR3 runs to 14 residues. CDR3 sequence reads: CSAGLAGGQETQYF. CDR3 DNA, as far as it was read: TGCAGTGCCGGACTAGCGGGAGGCCAAGAGACC.

This clone was recorded many times. The CDR3 is cut off 3 residues early in the read; its end comes from the germline J gene. V and J are TRBV4-1 and TRBJ1-4, with D unresolved. Germline V gives CDR1 MGHRA, CDR2 YSYEKL. Deletions cut 0 bases from V and 5 bases from J, with 7 bases between. The CDR3 is made up of 14 amino acids. The CDR3 reads CASSQDRRNEKLFF. The part of the CDR3 DNA that was read is TGCGCCAGCAGCCAAGACAGGAGAAATGAAAAA.

Only a few counts were recorded for this clone. The DNA ends 3 residues before the CDR3 does, and the rest of the CDR3 is filled in from the germline J gene. The chain is built from TRBV2 and TRBJ1-1; D may be TRBD1 (6 bases). Per germline, CDR1 SNHLY and CDR2 FYNNEI. Trimming removed 6 bases from V and 2 bases from J, with 13 bases in between. The CDR3 is 14 residues long. CDR3 loop: CASSVTGKNTEAFF. The part of the CDR3 DNA that was read is TGTGCCAGCAGCGTCACAGGGAAAAACACTGAA.

This clone was found a few times. The read ends 3 residues before the CDR3 terminus; that terminus is restored from the germline J gene. V is TRBV27 and J is TRBJ2-7; a weak D match, TRBD1 (6 bases). The V end was cut by 5 bases, the J end by 0 bases, with 14 bases between. CDR1 is MNHEY and CDR2 is SMNVEV in the germline V gene (reference sequence). The CDR3 length is 15 residues. The CDR3 sequence is CASSIAGTYSYEQYF. The DNA read from the CDR3 is TGTGCCAGCAGTATCGCCGGGACATACTCCTACGAG.

This clone was observed at least ten times. The read ends 3 residues early relative to the CDR3; the germline J gene fills the gap. The chain links TRBV6-2 or TRBV6-3 to TRBJ2-1, with 8 positions matching TRBD2. With V trimmed by 7 bases and J by 9 bases, 11 bases remained unmatched. This CDR3 region has 14 residues. Germline V gene data show CDR1 as MNHEY and CDR2 as SVGEGT. The CDR3 is CASTSSGSHSEQFF. CDR3 DNA, as far as it was read: TGTGCCAGCACCTCGAGCGGGAGCCACAGTGAG.

In this sample, this clone turned up many times. The sequenced fragment ends 3 residues before the CDR3 boundary, so the rest is inferred from the germline J gene. The rearrangement links TRBV20-1 to TRBJ2-3, with TRBD2 as a possible D gene (5 bases). Germline values: CDR1 DFQATT, CDR2 SNEGSKA (reference sequence). V lost 0 bases and J 5 bases, leaving 12 bases between the germline ends. The CDR3 loop spans 14 amino acids. The CDR3 spells CSARDPRGLDTQYF. Incomplete CDR3 DNA: TGCAGTGCTAGAGATCCCCGAGGGTTAGATACG.

In this sample, this clone turned up a few times. Read coverage stops 3 residues before the CDR3 terminus; the germline J gene supplies the remainder. V gene TRBV18 combines with J gene TRBJ2-2; 10 nucleotides line up with TRBD1. This CDR3 has 15 amino acids. CDR1 and CDR2 (germline): KGHSH, LQKENI. Germline trimming cut 3 bases from V and 7 bases from J; bases unmatched to any gene: 5. The CDR3 loop is CASSPRQGADGELFF. The DNA read from the CDR3 is TGTGCCAGCTCACCTAGACAGGGGGCTGACGGGGAG.

This clone was detected many times. The read is 3 residues too short to cover the CDR3 end, so that end is filled in from the germline J gene. The gene calls are TRBV18 and TRBJ1-2; D might be TRBD1 (5 bases). V was trimmed by 3 bases and J by 7 bases, leaving 9 bases between them. From germline, CDR1 is KGHSH and CDR2 LQKENI. The CDR3 runs to 12 residues. The CDR3 reads CASSPDSFGYTF. The CDR3 bases that were read are TGTGCCAGCTCACCCGACAGCTTTGGC.

This clone has a count of ten or more. With the read ending 3 residues before the CDR3 end, the germline J gene is used to fill in that end. The chain links TRBV5-5 to TRBJ2-5, with 9 bases matching TRBD1. V was pared by 0 bases and J by 3 bases, with 3 bases of the junction left unmatched. The V gene's germline CDR1 is SGHKS and CDR2 YYEKEE (reference sequence). The CDR3 consists of 15 residues. The CDR3 sequence: CASSLEGTGKETQYF. The CDR3 bases that were read are TGTGCCAGCAGCTTGGAGGGGACAGGGAAAGAGACC.

This clone was found many times. The read halts 3 residues ahead of the CDR3 end, with the missing end drawn from the germline J gene. The rearrangement uses TRBV6-2 or TRBV6-3 and TRBJ2-7; either TRBD1 or TRBD2 may fit D (5 bases each). The V end was cut by 2 bases, the J end by 6 bases, with 17 bases between. The CDR3 totals 15 residues. Germline lookup yields CDR1 MNHEY and CDR2 SVGEGT. The CDR3 sequence is CASSYGGASGSEQYF. Incomplete CDR3 DNA: TGTGCCAGCAGTTACGGAGGCGCCTCAGGGTCCGAG.

This clone has a count of ten or more. The read finishes 3 residues shy of the CDR3 end, and the germline J gene is used to complete it. The chain is built from TRBV7-3 and TRBJ2-3, with TRBD2 as a possible D gene (7 bases). The CDR3 runs 15 residues. Between the trimmed V and J ends, which lost 4 bases and 5 bases, there was a span of 16 bases. Looked up from germline, CDR1 is SGHTA and CDR2 is FQGTGA. CDR3 region: CASSSRGDNEDTQYF. The CDR3 bases that were read are TGTGCCAGCAGCTCCCGGGGGGACAATGAAGATACG.

This clone was observed many times. The read finishes 3 residues shy of the CDR3 end, and the germline J gene is used to complete it. The J gene is TRBJ1-1, the V gene TRBV20-1; D not certain. CDR1 and CDR2 from the germline V gene are DFQATT and SNEGSKA (reference sequence). The CDR3 totals 12 residues. Trimming took off 8 bases at V and 1 base at J, with 11 bases between the two ends. CDR3: CSTSRGNTEAFF. The sequenced part of the CDR3 DNA is TGCAGTACCTCTCGAGGGAACACTGAA.